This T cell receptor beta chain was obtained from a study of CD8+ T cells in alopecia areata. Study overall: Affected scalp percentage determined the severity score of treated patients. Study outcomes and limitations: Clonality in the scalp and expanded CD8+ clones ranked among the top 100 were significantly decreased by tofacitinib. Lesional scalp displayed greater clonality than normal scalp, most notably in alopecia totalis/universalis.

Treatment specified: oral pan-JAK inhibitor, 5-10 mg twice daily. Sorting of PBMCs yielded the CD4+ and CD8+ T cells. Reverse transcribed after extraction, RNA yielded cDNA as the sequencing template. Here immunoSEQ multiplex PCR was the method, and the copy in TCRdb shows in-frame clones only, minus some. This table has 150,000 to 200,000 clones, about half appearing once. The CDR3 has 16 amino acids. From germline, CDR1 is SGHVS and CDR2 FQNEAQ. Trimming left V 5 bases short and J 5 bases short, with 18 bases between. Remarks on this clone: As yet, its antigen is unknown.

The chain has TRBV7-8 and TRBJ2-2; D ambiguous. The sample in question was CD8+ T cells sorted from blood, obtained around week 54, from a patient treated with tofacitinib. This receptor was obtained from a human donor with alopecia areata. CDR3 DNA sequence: TGTGCCAGCAGCCAGATCAGACTCCAACAGACCGGGGAGCTGTTTTTT. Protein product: CASSQIRLQQTGELFF.